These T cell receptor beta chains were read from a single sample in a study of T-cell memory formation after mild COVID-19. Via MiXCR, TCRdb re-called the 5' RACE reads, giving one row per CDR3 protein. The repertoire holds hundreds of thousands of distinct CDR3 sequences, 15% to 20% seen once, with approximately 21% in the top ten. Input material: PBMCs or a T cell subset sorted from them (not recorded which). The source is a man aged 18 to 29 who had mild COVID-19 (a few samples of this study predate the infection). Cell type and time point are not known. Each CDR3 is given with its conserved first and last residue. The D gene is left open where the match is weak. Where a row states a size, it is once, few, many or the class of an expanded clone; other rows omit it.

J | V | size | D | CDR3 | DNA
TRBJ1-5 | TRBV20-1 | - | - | CSAPRTEYSNQPQHF | TGCAGTGCTCCACGGACGGAGTATAGCAATCAGCCCCAGCATTTT
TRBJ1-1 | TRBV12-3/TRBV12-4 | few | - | CASSPPTRGGLNTEAFF | TGTGCCAGCTCCCCTCCGACTCGGGGCGGATTGAACACTGAAGCTTTCTTT
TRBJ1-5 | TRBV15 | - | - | CATSRGVAQRNQPQHF | TGTGCCACCAGCAGAGGAGTGGCACAACGCAATCAGCCCCAGCATTTT
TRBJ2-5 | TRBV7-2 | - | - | CASGRAQETQYF | TGTGCCAGCGGCCGCGCACAAGAGACCCAGTACTTC
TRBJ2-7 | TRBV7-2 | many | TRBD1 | CASSTTRQGNYEQYF | TGTGCCAGCAGCACGACCCGACAGGGAAACTACGAGCAGTACTTC
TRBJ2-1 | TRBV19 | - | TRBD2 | CASSDPSGSYNEQFF | TGTGCCAGTAGTGACCCTAGCGGGAGCTACAATGAGCAGTTCTTC
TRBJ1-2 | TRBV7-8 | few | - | CASSPQGSDYGYTF | TGTGCCAGCAGCCCGCAGGGGTCGGACTATGGCTACACCTTC
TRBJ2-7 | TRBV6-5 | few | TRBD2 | CASSYGGGEQYF | TGTGCCAGCAGTTACGGGGGGGGAGAGCAGTACTTC
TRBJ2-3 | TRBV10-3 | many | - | CAISLQGGSTDTQYF | TGTGCCATCAGTCTTCAAGGGGGAAGCACAGATACGCAGTATTTT
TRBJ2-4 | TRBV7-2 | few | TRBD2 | CASSFLAGGIAKNIQYF | TGTGCCAGCAGCTTCCTAGCGGGGGGAATAGCCAAAAACATTCAGTACTTC
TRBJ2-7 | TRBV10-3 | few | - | CAISVGLEGGREQYF | TGTGCCATCAGTGTGGGACTTGAGGGGGGGCGCGAGCAGTACTTC
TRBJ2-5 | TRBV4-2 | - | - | CASSQDSYAGTVISETQYF | TGTGCCAGCAGCCAAGATAGCTATGCGGGGACGGTGATTTCTGAGACCCAGTACTTC
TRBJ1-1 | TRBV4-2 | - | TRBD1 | CASSQDDRGVGNTEAFF | TGTGCCAGCAGCCAGGACGACAGGGGGGTGGGGAACACTGAAGCTTTCTTT
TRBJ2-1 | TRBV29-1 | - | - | CSALRSTHNEQFF | TGCAGCGCCCTACGATCCACCCACAATGAGCAGTTCTTC
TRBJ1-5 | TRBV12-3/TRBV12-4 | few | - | CASSLASGGGQPQHF | TGTGCCAGCAGTTTAGCGTCCGGGGGCGGGCAGCCCCAGCATTTT
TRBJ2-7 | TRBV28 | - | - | CASSLLDSGGNEQYF | TGTGCCAGCAGTTTATTGGACTCTGGGGGCAACGAGCAGTACTTC
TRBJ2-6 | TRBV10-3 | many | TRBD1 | CAISGTGGSGANVLTF | TGTGCCATCAGCGGGACAGGGGGATCTGGGGCCAACGTCCTGACTTTC
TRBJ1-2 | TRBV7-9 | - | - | CASSLDSATANYGYTF | TGTGCCAGCAGCTTAGACAGCGCGACCGCTAACTATGGCTACACCTTC
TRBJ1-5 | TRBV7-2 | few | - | CASSPQIATSNQPQHF | TGTGCCAGCAGCCCCCAGATAGCTACTAGCAATCAGCCCCAGCATTTT
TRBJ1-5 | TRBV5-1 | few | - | CASSLGRRGDQPQHF | TGCGCCAGCAGCTTGGGTCGGCGGGGGGACCAGCCCCAGCATTTT
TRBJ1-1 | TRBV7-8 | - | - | CASSQTGSTEAFF | TGTGCCAGCAGCCAAACAGGGAGCACTGAAGCTTTCTTT
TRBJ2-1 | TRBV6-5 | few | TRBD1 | CASSYRGRPYNEQFF | TGTGCCAGCAGTTACAGGGGGCGCCCCTACAATGAGCAGTTCTTC
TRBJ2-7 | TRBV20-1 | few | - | CSASTSIRRWSYEQYF | TGCAGTGCTTCGACTAGTATAAGGCGATGGTCCTACGAGCAGTACTTC
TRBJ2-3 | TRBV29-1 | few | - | CSAPVASTDTQYF | TGCAGCGCCCCCGTTGCGAGCACAGATACGCAGTATTTT
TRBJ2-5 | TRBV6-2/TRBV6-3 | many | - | CASSDGAQETQYF | TGTGCCAGCAGTGACGGGGCCCAAGAGACCCAGTACTTC
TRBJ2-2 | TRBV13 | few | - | CASSFGGGGTGELFF | TGTGCCAGCAGCTTTGGAGGGGGAGGCACCGGGGAGCTGTTTTTT
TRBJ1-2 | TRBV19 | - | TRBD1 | CASHQGQGAGGYTF | TGTGCCTCACACCAGGGACAGGGGGCTGGTGGCTACACCTTC
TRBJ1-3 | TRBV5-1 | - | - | CASSPVGQGLLTSGNTIYF | TGCGCCAGCAGCCCCGTGGGCCAGGGGCTTTTAACCTCTGGAAACACCATATATTTT
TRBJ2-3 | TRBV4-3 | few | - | CASSRWDSTDTQYF | TGCGCCAGCAGCCGCTGGGACAGCACAGATACGCAGTATTTT
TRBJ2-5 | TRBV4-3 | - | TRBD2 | CASSQVTSGGPIKAQYF | TGCGCCAGCAGCCAGGTGACTAGCGGGGGCCCTATTAAGGCCCAGTACTTC
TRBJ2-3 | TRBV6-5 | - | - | CASSYRGGPDTQYF | TGTGCCAGCAGCTACAGGGGGGGTCCAGATACGCAGTATTTT
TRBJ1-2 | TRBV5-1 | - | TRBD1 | CASSLGQGRGGYTF | TGCGCCAGCAGCTTGGGACAGGGGCGTGGAGGCTACACCTTC
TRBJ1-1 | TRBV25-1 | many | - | CASSLLMNTEAFF | TGTGCCAGCAGTTTATTAATGAACACTGAAGCTTTCTTT
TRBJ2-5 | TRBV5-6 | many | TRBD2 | CASSLWSGGETQYF | TGTGCCAGCAGCTTATGGAGCGGGGGGGAGACCCAGTACTTC